The rows below give T cell receptor beta chains drawn from one sample of a study of beta chain features in type 1 diabetes. Profiled with immunoSEQ multiplex PCR; TCRdb holds only in-frame clones, not every one. The table has more than 95,000 clones, roughly a sixth seen once. Source material: central memory CD4+ T cells from blood. The receptors were sampled from a man between 18 and 35 years old with type 1 diabetes. CDR3s include the opening cysteine and the closing phenylalanine or tryptophan. Fields, in order: J gene, V gene, CDR3 protein.

TRBJ2-7	TRBV25-1	CASSGGGYEQYF
TRBJ2-1	TRBV7-9	CASSFRREGGDNEQFF
TRBJ2-5	TRBV30	CAWTARGSGQETQYF
TRBJ1-2	TRBV5-1	CASSPQTGEFYGYTF
TRBJ2-2	TRBV2	CASSQYADTGELFF
TRBJ2-7	TRBV7-9	CASSLLRGEEQYF
TRBJ2-3	TRBV7-2	CASSQGVADIRTDTQYF
TRBJ2-4	TRBV27	CASSSLSWGAKNIQYF
TRBJ2-3	TRBV6-5	CASSWASDSTDTQYF
TRBJ2-1	TRBV7-2	CASSHTGTSGRGEQFF
TRBJ1-1	TRBV29-1	CSANHQNTEAFF
TRBJ1-5	TRBV7-2	CASSLANQPQHF
TRBJ2-2	TRBV28	CASSFRLHELFF
TRBJ2-1	TRBV5-1	CASSLSAAGDEQFF
TRBJ2-3	TRBV27	CASSPQQGYTDTQYF
TRBJ2-5	TRBV30	CAWSGHQGETQYF
TRBJ2-3	TRBV6-1	CATPRGSDTDTQYF
TRBJ1-2	TRBV5-4	CASSLAGGNGYTF
TRBJ2-3	TRBV7-9	CASSLFTSGSTDTQYF
TRBJ1-1	TRBV29-1	CSAGRQGNTEAFF
TRBJ2-7	TRBV6-6	CASRGTEGAYEQYF
TRBJ2-5	TRBV10-1	CASSVTGPYGETQYF
TRBJ2-1	TRBV20-1	CSVTGNEQFF
TRBJ1-2	TRBV29-1	CSVGNDRGYGYTF
TRBJ2-3	TRBV9	CASSGRRDVRDTQYF
TRBJ1-2	TRBV29-1	CSVGTAGDYGYTF
TRBJ2-5	TRBV27	CASSPATQPRPLASTQYF
TRBJ2-1	TRBV7-6	CASSLARGENEQFF
TRBJ2-3	TRBV20-1	CSAITDTQYF
TRBJ2-5	TRBV14	CASSQGGSVGETQYF
TRBJ2-5	TRBV6-6	CASSRQEQETQYF
TRBJ2-7	TRBV29-1	CSVVEVAGFRPYEQYF
TRBJ2-5	TRBV30	CAWKGGSETQYF
TRBJ1-1	TRBV29-1	CSFEGGTMNTEAFF
TRBJ1-5	TRBV6-5	CASSLDIDNQPQHF
TRBJ1-1	TRBV14	CASSLAWNTEAFF
TRBJ2-3	TRBV7-9	CASSTSSGRALKTDTQYF
TRBJ1-1	TRBV7-9	CASSPRTGSLGTEAFF
TRBJ1-1	TRBV2	CASKEGRSTEAFF